These T cell receptor beta chains were read from a single sample in a study of T cell repertoires in cytomegalovirus infection. TCRdb independently ran MiXCR on the reads; one entry per CDR3 protein. The table lists a few hundred thousand distinct CDR3 sequences, about a quarter of them singletons. Sequenced sample: PBMCs. The origin of the receptors is a human donor in good health (CMV status not recorded). Some clones in this sample may be carry-over from other donors' samples. Each CDR3 is given with its conserved first and last residue. D genes are given only for firm matches. The size entry is marked missing in some rows and otherwise reads once, few, many or a size class.

TRBV7-8	many	.	TRBJ2-3	CASSLVGPGRTDTQYF	TGTGCCAGCAGCTTAGTTGGGCCAGGGCGAACAGATACGCAGTATTTT
TRBV7-2	few	.	TRBJ1-1	CASSPEPANTEAFF	TGTGCCAGCAGCCCCGAGCCAGCGAACACTGAAGCTTTCTTT
TRBV15	.	.	TRBJ1-2	CATSQDRILGYGYTF	TGTGCCACCAGCCAGGACCGGATTCTAGGCTATGGCTACACCTTC
TRBV27	.	TRBD2	TRBJ2-3	CASSWNLAGSTDTQYF	TGTGCCAGCAGTTGGAATTTAGCGGGAAGCACAGATACGCAGTATTTT
TRBV7-9	.	.	TRBJ2-2	CASSLVSLWTGELFF	TGTGCCAGCAGCTTAGTTTCGCTATGGACCGGGGAGCTGTTTTTT
TRBV5-6	.	TRBD2	TRBJ2-2	CASSLGVISGSGNSGELFF	TGTGCCAGCAGCTTGGGGGTGATTAGCGGGAGCGGAAACAGCGGGGAGCTGTTTTTT
TRBV29-1	few	TRBD2	TRBJ2-7	CSVLLAGLPYEQYF	TGCAGCGTCTTACTAGCGGGCCTCCCCTACGAGCAGTACTTC
TRBV25-1	.	.	TRBJ1-1	CASRAPGDGEAFF	TGTGCCAGCAGAGCCCCAGGGGATGGGGAAGCTTTCTTT
TRBV18	few	.	TRBJ2-7	CASSPVRGPGDEQYF	TGTGCCAGCTCACCAGTCCGGGGGCCGGGCGACGAGCAGTACTTC
TRBV20-1	.	.	TRBJ1-4	CSANLAQGQLFF	TGCAGTGCTAATCTGGCCCAGGGGCAACTGTTTTTT
TRBV12-3/TRBV12-4	many	TRBD2	TRBJ2-1	CASSSGLAGGVGEQFF	TGTGCCAGCAGTTCCGGACTAGCGGGAGGAGTTGGTGAGCAGTTCTTC
TRBV7-2	many	.	TRBJ2-3	CASSLGLGGGDTQYF	TGTGCCAGCAGCTTAGGGCTAGGTGGGGGGGATACGCAGTATTTT
TRBV12-3/TRBV12-4	.	.	TRBJ2-3	CASSSGQSSTDTQYF	TGTGCCAGCAGTTCCGGACAATCTAGCACAGATACGCAGTATTTT
TRBV18	.	.	TRBJ1-1	CASSGPNTEAFF	TGTGCCAGCTCAGGGCCGAACACTGAAGCTTTCTTT
TRBV12-5	many	TRBD2	TRBJ2-3	CASGSGAGGQDTQYF	TGTGCTAGTGGTTCTGGTGCGGGAGGGCAAGATACGCAGTATTTT
TRBV12-3/TRBV12-4	few	TRBD1	TRBJ1-1	CASSTGGGGEAFF	TGTGCCAGCAGTACAGGGGGGGGTGGTGAAGCTTTCTTT
TRBV19	few	.	TRBJ1-1	CASSIGGSNTEAFF	TGTGCCAGTAGTATTGGAGGCAGCAACACTGAAGCTTTCTTT
TRBV7-9	few	TRBD1	TRBJ2-5	CASSSEDGTGVVETQYF	TGTGCCAGCAGCTCGGAGGACGGGACAGGGGTTGTAGAGACCCAGTACTTC
TRBV6-2/TRBV6-3	few	.	TRBJ1-5	CASSDSRDQPQHF	TGTGCCAGCAGTGATTCCAGGGATCAGCCCCAGCATTTT
TRBV28	.	TRBD2	TRBJ2-1	CASRVSGLAELDNEQFF	TGTGCCAGCAGGGTCTCGGGACTAGCGGAGCTAGACAATGAGCAGTTCTTC
TRBV20-1	.	.	TRBJ2-5	CSAGTAQETRYF	TGCAGTGCAGGGACGGCCCAAGAGACCCGGTACTTC
TRBV4-3	once	.	TRBJ1-4	CASSPHGGQANEKLFF	TGCGCCAGCAGCCCCCACGGGGGGCAAGCTAATGAAAAACTGTTTTTT
TRBV7-2	many	.	TRBJ2-1	CASNRWGDRDEEQFF	TGTGCCAGCAACCGATGGGGGGATCGGGATGAGGAGCAGTTCTTC
TRBV7-9	.	.	TRBJ1-1	CASSSPPRGTEAFF	TGTGCCAGCAGCTCCCCCCCCCGGGGCACTGAAGCTTTCTTT
TRBV7-6	many	.	TRBJ2-3	CASSSGRGTDTQYF	TGTGCCAGCAGCTCAGGCCGGGGCACAGATACGCAGTATTTT
TRBV10-3	.	.	TRBJ2-5	CAIGQSQETQYF	TGTGCCATCGGGCAGAGTCAAGAGACCCAGTACTTC
TRBV7-6	few	TRBD2	TRBJ2-1	CASSAIAGGLYNEQFF	TGTGCTAGCAGCGCCATAGCGGGAGGGCTCTACAATGAGCAGTTCTTC
TRBV5-6	few	TRBD2	TRBJ2-2	CASSPAPSGGTGELFF	TGTGCCAGCAGCCCGGCGCCTAGCGGAGGCACCGGGGAGCTGTTTTTT
TRBV6-1	many	.	TRBJ2-7	CASRQTIQGTYEQYF	TGTGCCAGCAGACAAACGATTCAGGGGACCTACGAGCAGTACTTC
TRBV4-3	.	.	TRBJ1-1	CASSPTLVDLNTEAFF	TGCGCCAGCAGCCCCACTCTGGTGGACCTGAACACTGAAGCTTTCTTT
TRBV28	.	.	TRBJ2-1	CASRTRSSYYEQFF	TGTGCCAGCCGAACCCGGAGTTCCTACTATGAGCAGTTCTTC
TRBV7-3	many	TRBD1	TRBJ1-2	CASSLGHQGEIGYTF	TGTGCCAGCAGCTTAGGGCACCAGGGGGAAATTGGCTACACCTTC
TRBV20-1	.	TRBD2	TRBJ2-3	CSATSGSWSADTQYF	TGCAGTGCTACTAGCGGGAGTTGGAGCGCAGATACGCAGTATTTT
TRBV7-8	few	TRBD2	TRBJ2-2	CASSLAGGPFNTGELFF	TGTGCCAGCAGCTTAGCGGGAGGGCCTTTCAACACCGGGGAGCTGTTTTTT